The 14 T cell receptor beta chains below were found in one sample sequenced in a study of OX40 agonist ivuxolimab in advanced cancers. Data came from immunoSEQ multiplex PCR; TCRdb stores just in-frame clones and leaves some out. The sample includes over 20,000 clones, roughly 81% of them seen just once. This specimen was CD4+ or CD8+ T cells sorted from blood, taken in a trial of the OX40 agonist ivuxolimab. These TCRs come from an adult with an advanced solid tumor such as melanoma, head and neck, liver or kidney cancer.

J is TRBJ2-5 and V is TRBV19; no firm D call. Trimming removed 1 base from V and 3 bases from J, with 6 bases in between. Germline CDR1 LNHDA, CDR2 SQIVND (reference sequence). This CDR3 is built from 13 residues. The CDR3 coding sequence is TGTGCCAGTAGTATAGTGGGCGAAGAGACCCAGTACTTC. Translated: CASSIVGEETQYF.

This chain connects TRBV27 to TRBJ2-6; 8 nucleotides line up with TRBD1. CDR1 and CDR2 (germline): MNHEY, SMNVEV (reference sequence). The CDR3 contains 18 residues. The V and J ends lost 5 bases and 0 bases, in that order; junction bases with no gene match: 9. The CDR3 reads CASSLKTGAISGANVLTF. The CDR3 DNA reads as TGTGCCAGCAGTCTAAAGACAGGGGCGATCTCTGGGGCCAACGTCCTGACTTTC.

The V and J genes are TRBV10-2 and TRBJ2-7, with 8 nucleotides matching TRBD1. With 6 bases clipped from V and 1 base from J, the junction kept 5 bases outside the gene matches. The germline V gene encodes CDR1 WSHSY and CDR2 SAAADI. The CDR3 has 14 amino acids. CDR3 sequence (DNA): TGCGCCAGCAGGTACCGGGACAGGTCCTACGAGCAGTACTTC. It specifies CASRYRDRSYEQYF.

The V call is TRBV7-6, the J call TRBJ2-1; either TRBD1 or TRBD2 may fit D (5 bases each). Trimming shortened V by 5 bases and J by 5 bases, and 16 bases separated the two germline ends. Germline loops: CDR1 SGHVS, CDR2 FNYEAQ. The CDR3 spans 15 residues. This CDR3 is CASSLLGVRDNEQFF. In DNA, the CDR3 is TGTGCCAGCAGCCTACTGGGGGTTCGGGACAATGAGCAGTTCTTC.

This clone has just one count. The chain joins TRBV7-8 to TRBJ2-3, with TRBD2 matching over 9 bases. With V trimmed by 5 bases and J by 4 bases, 16 bases remained unmatched. Germline lookup yields CDR1 SGHVS and CDR2 FQNEAQ. The CDR3 is 18 amino acids. The CDR3 here is CASSDHLIAGVRPDTQYF. The CDR3 DNA follows: TGTGCCAGCAGCGACCATTTAATAGCGGGAGTCCGCCCAGATACGCAGTATTTT. Full variable domain (remainder filled in from reference TRBV7-8 and TRBJ2-3): GAGVSQSPRYKVAKRGQDVALRCDPISGHVSLFWYQQALGQGPEFLTYFQNEAQLDKSGLPSDRFFAERPEGSVSTLKIQRTQQEDSAVYLCASSDHLIAGVRPDTQYFGPGTRLTVL.

The rearrangement joins TRBV7-9 to TRBJ1-1; no definite D call. Germline V CDR1 and CDR2: SEHNR, FQNEAQ (reference sequence). This CDR3 contains 15 residues. V was clipped by 2 bases and J by 4 bases, with 14 bases between them. The DNA of the CDR3 is TGTGCCAGCAGCTTAAATCGTCGCGGTTTCACTGAAGCTTTCTTT. Its protein product is CASSLNRRGFTEAFF.

The chain has TRBV30 and TRBJ1-2; D is unresolved. This CDR3 has 12 residues. V gave up 8 bases and J gave up 7 bases, with 17 bases separating them. The germline V gene encodes CDR1 GTSNPN and CDR2 SVGIG (reference sequence). The CDR3 is CAHDPFQLGYTF. CDR3 nucleotide sequence: TGTGCCCATGATCCCTTCCAACTTGGCTACACCTTC. Together with reference TRBV30 and TRBJ1-2, the CDR3 gives the full variable domain: SQTIHQWPATLVQPVGSPLSLECTVEGTSNPNLYWYRQAAGRGLQLLFYSVGIGQISSEVPQNLSASRPQDRQFILSSKKLLLSDSGFYLCAHDPFQLGYTFGSGTRLTVV.

This clone was detected a few times. The chain recombines TRBV30 with TRBJ2-2; 9 bases are shared with TRBD1. Germline V gene sequence: CDR1 GTSNPN, CDR2 SVGIG (reference sequence). The CDR3 extends over 13 amino acids. Losses at the gene ends were 3 bases for V and 7 bases for J; bases not matched to a gene: 3. The CDR3 sequence: CAWRQGAVGELFF. CDR3 in DNA: TGTGCCTGGAGACAGGGGGCAGTCGGGGAGCTGTTTTTT.

V is TRBV7-9 and J is TRBJ1-2, with a tentative D call TRBD1 (5 bases). This CDR3 spans 16 amino acids. Germline CDR1 SEHNR, CDR2 FQNEAQ (reference sequence). With 5 bases removed from V and 0 bases from J, the gap between germline ends came to 16 bases. For the CDR3, the DNA is TGTGCCAGCAGCCTGGCCCGGGACCAAGCTAACTATGGCTACACCTTC. This sequence encodes CASSLARDQANYGYTF.

V gene TRBV5-6 combines with J gene TRBJ2-3; D is unresolved. This CDR3 region has 13 residues. Germline-derived CDR1 and CDR2 are SGHDT and YYEEEE. With 7 bases removed from V and 2 bases from J, the gap between germline ends came to 11 bases. The CDR3 reads CASAPEPTDTQYF. The CDR3 DNA reads TGTGCCAGCGCGCCGGAGCCCACAGATACGCAGTATTTT. Combining the CDR3 with reference TRBV5-6 and TRBJ2-3 gives the whole variable domain DAGVTQSPTHLIKTRGQQVTLRCSPKSGHDTVSWYQQALGQGPQFIFQYYEEEERQRGNFPDRFSGHQFPNYSSELNVNALLLGDSALYLCASAPEPTDTQYFGPGTRLTVL.

This chain uses TRBV7-8 with TRBJ2-3; possibly TRBD2 for D (6 bases). The V gene lost 2 bases and the J gene lost 0 bases, with 12 bases spanning the gap. Germline V lookup: CDR1 SGHVS, CDR2 FQNEAQ. The CDR3 spans 16 residues. The CDR3: CASSLFSGTSTDTQYF. As DNA, the CDR3 is TGTGCCAGCAGCTTATTTTCCGGGACTAGCACAGATACGCAGTATTTT.

This chain links TRBV11-2 with TRBJ2-1; no clear D. V was cut by 4 bases and J by 6 bases, with 1 base left in between. The CDR3 sequence is 10 residues long. The germline V gene encodes CDR1 SGHAT and CDR2 FQNNGV. CDR3 region: CASSSNEQFF. CDR3 nucleotides: TGTGCCAGCAGCTCCAATGAGCAGTTCTTC.

The J gene is TRBJ2-1, the V gene TRBV7-8; weak D call: TRBD2 (6 bases). CDR1 and CDR2 (germline): SGHVS, FQNEAQ. The CDR3 runs to 15 residues. The germline V and J ends were trimmed by 3 bases and 0 bases, with 9 bases remaining between them. CDR3 protein: CASSFSGSSYNEQFF. CDR3 bases: TGTGCCAGCAGCTTTAGCGGATCCTCCTACAATGAGCAGTTCTTC.

The CDR3 DNA is TGCGCCAGCAGCTTGGGGCAGGGGCGTGAGCAGTTCTTC. Translated, it gives CASSLGQGREQFF. The chain uses TRBV5-1 and TRBJ2-1; D may be TRBD1 (6 bases). Germline loops: CDR1 SGHRS, CDR2 YFSETQ. The CDR3 is made up of 13 amino acids. The ends were cut back, 0 bases at V and 9 bases at J, with 10 bases in the middle.